The rows below give T cell receptor beta chains drawn from one sample of a study of early T cells in non-severe SARS-CoV-2 infection. TCRdb passed the 5' RACE reads through MiXCR, listing each CDR3 protein once. Of under 95,000 distinct CDR3 sequences listed, about 16% are singletons. The sequenced sample was whole blood. Receptors originate from an adult who was a healthcare worker with PCR-confirmed SARS-CoV-2 infection or an uninfected control (not recorded which). Both conserved end residues are part of each CDR3. The D gene is left open where the match is weak.

J gene	D gene	V gene	CDR3 protein
TRBJ2-1	TRBD2	TRBV19	CASTWTSNYNEQFF
TRBJ2-7	TRBD1	TRBV27	CASSPGQVYEQYF
TRBJ2-7	TRBD2	TRBV20-1	CSARDRGVGKDEQYF
TRBJ2-5	-	TRBV21-1	CASRPLAGVEETQYF
TRBJ2-2	TRBD2	TRBV25-1	CASSETGLAPTGELFF
TRBJ1-2	-	TRBV21-1	CASSKDLRQLYGYTF
TRBJ2-4	-	TRBV7-2	CASSSPRGLAKNIQYF
TRBJ1-1	-	TRBV4-3	CASSHSSSNTEAFF
TRBJ2-5	TRBD1	TRBV19	CASPQGVRETQYF
TRBJ2-7	-	TRBV11-1	CASSLAWADPYEQYF
TRBJ1-1	-	TRBV18	CASSPQRNTEAFF
TRBJ2-7	TRBD1	TRBV14	CASTPTGSFYEQYF
TRBJ2-1	TRBD2	TRBV20-1	CSARDRAGPRDNEQFF
TRBJ2-4	-	TRBV12-3/TRBV12-4	CASRSGLEAKNIQYF
TRBJ2-1	-	TRBV7-9	CASSLQIEQFF
TRBJ2-1	-	TRBV5-6	CASSLRGLGEQFF
TRBJ2-1	-	TRBV10-2	CASSESGEQFF
TRBJ1-1	TRBD1	TRBV2	CTSSRQGLVFTEAFF
TRBJ2-1	-	TRBV18	CASSPPQASSYNEQFF
TRBJ1-1	-	TRBV20-1	CSARAQGTAEAFF
TRBJ1-2	-	TRBV5-1	CASSRQGLDGYTF
TRBJ2-3	-	TRBV7-2	CASSPLTVTDTQYF
TRBJ2-2	-	TRBV28	CASRTSRNTGELFF
TRBJ2-3	-	TRBV5-1	CASSLRGALTDTQYF
TRBJ1-1	-	TRBV4-1	CASSQVPNTEAFF
TRBJ2-7	-	TRBV2	CASTHSRDKGWQYF
TRBJ2-3	-	TRBV7-2	CASSHTYGGTDTQYF
TRBJ2-2	-	TRBV29-1	CSVAPGWNTGELFF
TRBJ1-2	TRBD1	TRBV7-2	CASSLVQGDSYGYTF
TRBJ2-7	TRBD2	TRBV29-1	CSVASVWRERVYEQYF
TRBJ2-7	-	TRBV28	CASSPPHNYEQYF
TRBJ2-2	-	TRBV9	CASSVDNTGELFF
TRBJ1-6	-	TRBV12-3/TRBV12-4	CASTQTLTTPLHF
TRBJ2-5	-	TRBV10-2	CASIKGESETQYF
TRBJ1-5	TRBD1	TRBV20-1	CSARRTGVGNQPQHF
TRBJ2-1	TRBD2	TRBV7-6	CASSLRPLAGVNEQFF
TRBJ2-7	TRBD1	TRBV7-2	CASSQGQGLHEQYF
TRBJ2-7	-	TRBV6-6	CASRARTDSYEQYF
TRBJ1-3	-	TRBV28	CASRRPSGNTIYF
TRBJ2-6	-	TRBV7-9	CASRQGYGANVLTF
TRBJ1-1	TRBD1	TRBV6-2/TRBV6-3	CASTTGGTEAFF
TRBJ2-1	-	TRBV20-1	CSAVSGYNEQFF
TRBJ1-2	-	TRBV6-5	CASSYSWTANYGYTF
TRBJ2-6	-	TRBV7-2	CASSTSSTVGANVLTF
TRBJ2-5	TRBD2	TRBV4-1	CASSPSPAGDETQYF
TRBJ1-5	-	TRBV10-2	CASSESMGTGNQPQHF
TRBJ2-2	TRBD2	TRBV11-1	CASRATSGIANTGELFF
TRBJ2-3	-	TRBV10-3	CAISERRDTQYF
TRBJ2-1	TRBD1	TRBV7-9	CASNRDSFSEQFF
TRBJ2-4	-	TRBV28	CASRPPGAKNIQYF
TRBJ2-1	-	TRBV10-3	CAISEGGFEQFF